This T cell receptor (beta chain) was captured in a study of long-term antiretroviral therapy in people with HIV. This clone was seen just once. The CDR3 has 18 amino acids. V was pared by 6 bases and J by 2 bases, with 26 bases between. The germline CDR1 and CDR2 sequences are SNHLY and FYNNEI. Samples were assayed with immunoSEQ v3.0 at survey level. Measured with immunoSEQ multiplex PCR; TCRdb has only the in-frame clones, and not every one. This sample has roughly 19,000 clones, with approximately 86% found just once. The clonotype was recovered from a man between 18 and 29 years old with HIV. J is TRBJ2-7 and V is TRBV2; possibly TRBD1 for D (5 bases). Sequencing used unsorted PBMCs, obtained 2.1 years after starting antiretroviral therapy. CDR3 DNA: TGTGCCAGCAGCCAAACTCAGGGAAGGAGTGAGTTCGCCTACGAGCAGTACTTC. Amino acids: CASSQTQGRSEFAYEQYF.